These 15 T cell receptor beta chains came from one sample sequenced in a study of blood T cell repertoires in COVID-19. Assay used: immunoSEQ multiplex PCR; TCRdb lists only in-frame clones, some missing. The sample contains 70,000 or so clones, about 92% of which appear only once. Sequencing used peripheral blood. The origin of the receptors is a man aged 45 to 65 with acute or convalescent COVID-19.

The chain joins TRBV7-9 to TRBJ2-7; 7 positions agree with TRBD1. Germline loops: CDR1 SEHNR, CDR2 FQNEAQ (reference sequence). The V and J ends lost 5 bases and 4 bases, in that order; junction bases with no gene match: 2. The length of the CDR3 is 12 residues. This chain's CDR3 is CASSQTGYEQYF. Here the CDR3 DNA reads TGTGCCAGCAGCCAGACAGGGTACGAGCAGTACTTC.

The chain employs TRBV6-2 or TRBV6-3 and TRBJ2-3, with a possible D match to TRBD2 (5 bases). V lost 5 bases and J lost 0, with 6 bases in between. The CDR3 has 13 residues. Germline V CDR1 and CDR2: MNHEY, SVGEGT. In DNA form, the CDR3 reads TGTGCCAGCAGTCGGGGAAGCACAGATACGCAGTATTTT. It codes for CASSRGSTDTQYF.

The chain carries TRBV15 and TRBJ2-3; D is uncertain. V dropped 3 bases and J dropped 1 base, with 5 bases sitting between them. The CDR3 extends over 13 amino acids. Germline assignment: CDR1 LNHNV and CDR2 YYDKDF (reference sequence). The CDR3 protein is CATSSHRTDTQYF. The DNA for the CDR3 is TGTGCCACCAGCAGCCATCGCACAGATACGCAGTATTTT.

The chain carries TRBV25-1 and TRBJ2-7, with 9 bases aligning to TRBD1. V trimming: 1 base; J trimming: 6 bases; junction bases outside the gene matches: 7. Per germline, CDR1 MGHDK and CDR2 SYGVNS. This CDR3 comprises 15 residues. Written as DNA, the CDR3 is TGTGCCAGCAGTGAATCCGGGACAGGGTTAGGCGAGCAGTACTTC. Its translation is CASSESGTGLGEQYF.

The chain employs TRBV4-1 and TRBJ1-1; no firm D call. Trimming took off 1 base at V and 3 bases at J, with 12 bases between the two ends. Germline V gene data show CDR1 as MGHRA and CDR2 as YSYEKL. This CDR3 spans 15 amino acids. The CDR3 bases are TGCGCCAGCAGCCAAGCGGCGGGATCGTACACTGAAGCTTTCTTT. It encodes CASSQAAGSYTEAFF.

The V call is TRBV7-9, the J call TRBJ2-7, with 10 positions matching TRBD2. CDR1 and CDR2 (germline): SEHNR, FQNEAQ (reference sequence). The CDR3 contains 15 residues. The V and J ends lost 1 base and 6 bases, in that order; junction bases with no gene match: 6. The DNA of the CDR3 is TGTGCCAGCAGCTTAGGGCTAGCGGGAGCTGGCGAGCAGTACTTC. It translates to CASSLGLAGAGEQYF.

This chain connects TRBV9 to TRBJ2-1; D may be TRBD2 (5 bases). Per the germline V gene, CDR1 is SGDLS and CDR2 is YYNGEE. The CDR3 sequence is 17 residues long. Trimming took off 0 bases at V and 2 bases at J, with 15 bases between the two ends. The CDR3 sequence is CASSVEAGPGPYNEQFF. The DNA for the CDR3 is TGTGCCAGCAGCGTAGAGGCGGGCCCAGGACCCTACAATGAGCAGTTCTTC. Combining the CDR3 with reference TRBV9 and TRBJ2-1 gives the whole variable domain DSGVTQTPKHLITATGQRVTLRCSPRSGDLSVYWYQQSLDQGLQFLIQYYNGEERAKGNILERFSAQQFPDLHSELNLSSLELGDSALYFCASSVEAGPGPYNEQFFGPGTRLTVL.

The chain combines TRBV4-2 with TRBJ1-4; 8 bases map to TRBD1. V shed 0 bases, J shed 7 bases, and the junction held 16 bases outside the gene matches. Germline CDR1 reads LGHNA; CDR2 reads YNFKEQ. This CDR3 has 19 residues. The CDR3 loop is CASSQDQLAMTGAAEKLFF. The CDR3 coding sequence is TGTGCCAGCAGCCAAGATCAGTTAGCCATGACAGGGGCCGCTGAAAAACTGTTTTTT.

The gene calls are TRBV5-1 and TRBJ2-1; TRBD1 aligns across 7 bases. This CDR3 comprises 13 residues. The V and J ends lost 4 bases and 10 bases, in that order; junction bases with no gene match: 8. The germline V gene encodes CDR1 SGHRS and CDR2 YFSETQ. The CDR3 reads CASSRRQGEEQFF. The CDR3 coding sequence is TGCGCCAGCAGCCGTAGACAGGGTGAGGAGCAGTTCTTC. The full variable domain, completed using reference TRBV5-1 and TRBJ2-1, is KAGVTQTPRYLIKTRGQQVTLSCSPISGHRSVSWYQQTPGQGLQFLFEYFSETQRNKGNFPGRFSGRQFSNSRSEMNVSTLELGDSALYLCASSRRQGEEQFFGPGTRLTVL.

As DNA, the CDR3 is TGTGCCAGCAGCGAAGGGACAGGCACCGGGGAGCTGTTTTTT. It codes for CASSEGTGTGELFF. The chain joins TRBV7-9 to TRBJ2-2, with TRBD1 matching over 8 bases. Germline lookup yields CDR1 SEHNR and CDR2 FQNEAQ (reference sequence). The V segment lost 5 bases and the J segment 4 bases; nucleotides outside the gene matches: 3. The CDR3 loop spans 14 amino acids.

The rearrangement links TRBV7-9 to TRBJ1-1; no definite D call. This CDR3 is built from 13 residues. Trimming left V 5 bases short and J 1 base short, with 8 bases between. Germline V CDR1 and CDR2: SEHNR, FQNEAQ (reference sequence). CDR3 coding DNA: TGTGCCAGCAGCCAGCGGGGGAACACTGAAGCTTTCTTT. This codes for CASSQRGNTEAFF.

In its sample, this clone was seen once. The chain joins TRBV2 to TRBJ2-1; D remains unclear. The CDR3 is made up of 13 amino acids. V gave up 5 bases and J gave up 3 bases, with 8 bases separating them. Germline assignment: CDR1 SNHLY and CDR2 FYNNEI. The chain's CDR3 is CASSFDNYNEQFF. The CDR3 DNA sequence: TGTGCCAGCAGTTTCGACAACTACAATGAGCAGTTCTTC.

V is TRBV7-8 and J is TRBJ1-5; D may be TRBD1 (6 bases). The CDR3 covers 14 residues. Trimming pared 1 base from V and 11 bases from J, leaving 15 bases between. Per germline, CDR1 SGHVS and CDR2 FQNEAQ. For the CDR3, the DNA is TGTGCCAGCAGCTTAGTTGGGGGCGAGTCGGCCCAGCATTTT. As protein: CASSLVGGESAQHF. The full variable domain, completed using reference TRBV7-8 and TRBJ1-5, is GAGVSQSPRYKVAKRGQDVALRCDPISGHVSLFWYQQALGQGPEFLTYFQNEAQLDKSGLPSDRFFAERPEGSVSTLKIQRTQQEDSAVYLCASSLVGGESAQHFGDGTRLSIL.

The V gene is TRBV2, the J gene TRBJ1-5; D unresolved. CDR1 SNHLY and CDR2 FYNNEI come from the germline V gene. V lost 4 bases to trimming and J lost 0 bases, with 13 bases between them. The CDR3 contains 16 residues. For the CDR3, the DNA is TGTGCCAGCAGTGGGAGGACGGGATATAGCAATCAGCCCCAGCATTTT. Protein product: CASSGRTGYSNQPQHF.

The chain combines TRBV3-1 (or the pseudogene TRBV3-2) with TRBJ2-1; 8 bases are a match to TRBD2. Losses at the gene ends were 3 bases for V and 4 bases for J; bases not matched to a gene: 11. Germline V gene sequence: CDR1 LGHDT, CDR2 YNNKEL (reference sequence). CDR3 length: 17 residues. CDR3 amino acids: CASSHPQRGRLYNEQFF. For the CDR3, the DNA is TGTGCCAGCAGCCACCCTCAGCGGGGGAGACTTTACAATGAGCAGTTCTTC.